This T cell receptor beta chain was recorded in a study of beta chain features in type 1 diabetes (dated by TCRdb to between 2018 and 2020). For the wider study: Mean age, gender distribution, total cell number and subset yield did not differ between patients and healthy donors. A total of some 110 million sorted cells were examined across all samples, and a strong correlation was observed between cell number per subset and RNA yield. The study compared TCRB repertoires of sorted circulating CD4+ T cell subsets between recently diagnosed type 1 diabetes patients and matched healthy donors. Naive and central memory subsets were obtained from all 30 or so donors, but regulatory and stem cell-like memory subsets were isolated from only 8 patients and roughly 8 healthy donors. Points the paper makes about the study in general: Naive, central memory and regulatory TCRB repertoires appeared to be more similar among patients than among healthy donors. Type 1 diabetes patients showed a moderate but significant shortening of TCRB CDR3 length in all four CD4+ subsets. Sequencing cDNA rather than genomic DNA could over-represent highly expressing activated cells, although activation and CD3 levels did not differ between groups. Because small numbers of individuals were included in the HLA sub-analyses, any influence of HLA type on TCRB rearrangement was left unresolved. Shorter templates might be favored by PCR, yet because patient and control samples were amplified and corrected together, any such skew would affect both groups equally. Fewer insertions and more nucleotide deletions at VDJ recombination sites were observed in patients with type 1 diabetes, implying thymic rearrangement abnormalities.

The entire isolated RNA was reverse transcribed using the High Capacity cDNA Reverse Transcription Kit, and thus expressed TCRB transcripts were sequenced. Deep immunoSEQ sequencing was applied to naive, central memory and regulatory T cell samples, giving an average of about 3.6 million total reads per sample. Sorted cells were lysed in RLT buffer, and RNA was extracted using DNase-treated RNeasy Micro or Mini kits according to cell number. To prevent cross-contamination, each cell subset was processed individually, whereas patient and healthy donor samples were processed jointly. TCRB sequences were amplified from cDNA with the immunoSEQ multiplex PCR, producing 87-bp fragments spanning the CDR3 region. Sequencing of the amplicons was done on the Illumina HiSeq platform. Regarding the original processing steps: PCR bias was corrected computationally using synthetic template baselines, and reads within Hamming distance 2 were collapsed, with unmergeable singletons discarded. Reads were aligned against IMGT to assign V, D and J genes, CDR3 length and insertions or deletions at six rearrangement sites. Within each subset, clonotype counts were normalized to the number of sorted cells before true diversity and Gini coefficients were calculated with the tcR R package. Repertoire sharing was quantified using the overlap coefficient calculated on TCRB nucleotide sequences. Out-of-frame TCRB sequences from naive cells were analyzed as a proxy for the pre-selection repertoire. TCRdb mirrors the immuneACCESS table, restricted to in-frame sequences. Some clones are absent from its copies; in checked studies, under half trace to an unresolved V gene, and the reason for the others is unknown. Clonal size and the V and J genes are those of that table, whereas D and trimming came from the DNA. The sample includes over 200,000 clones, with approximately 11% observed a single time. The ten top clones hold around 0.015% of the sample.

Cut back by 4 bases and 3 bases, the V and J ends lie 18 bases apart. The CDR3 runs 16 amino acids, cysteine and phenylalanine included. Solely the CDR3 DNA is kept, with 48 bases framed from the first base. For CDR1 and CDR2, the germline V gene lists SGHTA and FQGTGA. A single peripheral blood draw of approximately 120 mL on average was collected from each donor into heparinised tubes. Naive, central memory, regulatory and stem cell-like memory CD4+ T cells were sorted on a BD FACSAria II using a panel including CD45RO, CCR7, CD25, CD127, CD95 and CD27. A purity above 95% was achieved for all sorted populations. PBMCs were separated immediately by Lymphoprep density gradient centrifugation and were stained directly, without being cultured. So that batch effects would be minimized, each experiment stained and sorted samples in pairs, pairing one healthy donor with one patient. This clone has just a few counts. Its antigen is unknown. No clone much larger than this one lies a single base away; base qualities are absent.

The V gene is TRBV7-3 and the J gene is TRBJ2-5, with a tentative D gene TRBD1 over 6 matching bases. The source of this sequence is a man aged 30 to 39 with type 1 diabetes. The sequencing input was naive CD4+ T cells from blood. The label giving this sample's cell subset or site can be read as: true naive CD4+ T cells. The DNA sequence is given as TGTGCCAGCAGCTCGGGACAACGTTCGGGGAAAGAGACCCAGTACTTC. It specifies CASSSGQRSGKETQYF.